The sequence of this T cell receptor beta chain was determined in a study of cytomegalovirus exposure and HLA in healthy donors. General study findings and limits: As was reported, the classifier diagnosed cytomegalovirus status with high specificity and sensitivity. Most TCR beta V segments were productive about 87% or about 30% of the time in an earlier analysis. HLA-A and HLA-B allele assignments for most subjects were reportedly predicted accurately using TCR beta sequences.

Primers for the PCR totalled 60 Vbeta and 13 Jbeta. This table comes from immunoSEQ multiplex PCR, and its TCRdb copy is limited to in-frame clones, with some not included. The data contain 25,000 or so clones, 79% of them singletons. On this clone itself: Its specificity is not known.

This CDR3 comprises 17 residues. The V and J ends lost 4 bases and 8 bases, in that order; junction bases with no gene match: 17. The germline V gene encodes CDR1 SGHRS and CDR2 YFSETQ. This chain connects TRBV5-1 to TRBJ2-1, with 8 nucleotides matching TRBD2. The source of this sequence is a male donor in good health and CMV-seronegative. The source material was PBMCs. The CDR3 loop reads CASSPRDGTAGDYEQFF. DNA for the CDR3: TGCGCCAGCAGCCCACGGGACGGAACAGCGGGGGACTATGAGCAGTTCTTC.